This T cell receptor beta chain was identified in a study of graft-versus-host responses after intestinal transplantation. The authors seeded about 200,000 CFSE-labeled responder cells together with about 200,000 irradiated stimulator cells tagged with violet dye. Profiling relied on immunoSEQ multiplex PCR, and the TCRdb table lists in-frame clones only, not all of them. The sample has roughly 4,200 clones; around 41% are singletons. Germline CDR1 SGHTA, CDR2 FQGNSA. V lost 5 bases to trimming and J lost 2 bases; unmatched junction nucleotides: 10. The CDR3 is 16 residues long. The source is a human patient who was an organ donor for intestinal transplantation. The sample here was alloreactive CD8+ T cells from a mixed lymphocyte reaction culture, taken before transplantation. The sample's subset: CFSE-low proliferating T cells sorted from roughly 6-day pre-transplant mixed lymphocyte reaction (GvH or HvG direction). The chain recombines TRBV7-2 with TRBJ2-5, with 8 bases lining up with TRBD2. The CDR3 DNA is TGTGCCAGCAGCGGACGCCTAGCGGGTGGGCAAGAGACCCAGTACTTC. Amino acid sequence: CASSGRLAGGQETQYF.